The 3 T cell receptor beta chains below come from one sample, sequenced in a study of T cell responses to AZD1222 COVID-19 vaccine. Libraries were prepared by immunoSEQ multiplex PCR; TCRdb keeps only in-frame clonotypes and omits some of them. This sample has roughly 200,000 clones, with around nine tenths found just once. The sample was peripheral blood, taken on day 0 of AZD1222 vaccination. These receptors were taken from an adult in good health.

The chain has TRBV30 and TRBJ2-7, with D unclear. Germline V lookup: CDR1 GTSNPN, CDR2 SVGIG (reference sequence). Trimming removed 2 bases at V and 3 bases at J, with 8 bases between. CDR3 length: 12 residues. CDR3 loop: CAWSLTSYEQYF. In nucleotides, the CDR3 is TGTGCCTGGAGTTTAACGAGCTACGAGCAGTACTTC.

This rearrangement joins TRBV28 to TRBJ1-1; D is unclear. The CDR3 totals 14 residues. Germline assignment: CDR1 MDHEN and CDR2 SYDVKM. V dropped 2 bases and J dropped 3 bases, with 10 bases sitting between them. This CDR3 is CASSLNLPYTEAFF. The CDR3 region has the DNA TGTGCCAGCAGTTTAAATCTTCCGTACACTGAAGCTTTCTTT.

The CDR3 nucleotides are TGTGCCAGCAGTCAAAAGGGACTGTATAGCAATCAGCCCCAGCATTTT. Residues: CASSQKGLYSNQPQHF. This chain joins TRBV28 and TRBJ1-5; possible D gene TRBD1, 5 bases. The V gene lost 5 bases and the J gene lost 0 bases, with 14 bases spanning the gap. The CDR3 is 16 amino acids. Germline CDR1 MDHEN, CDR2 SYDVKM.